This is a list of T cell receptor beta chains from one sample in a study of T cells in Graves' hyperthyroidism and ophthalmopathy. TCRdb analysed the multiplex PCR reads with MiXCR anew, one entry per CDR3 protein. The table records around 350,000 distinct CDR3 sequences, 25% of them present only once. The sequenced material came from blood. The receptors come from a man in his fifties with Graves' hyperthyroidism. Both conserved end residues are part of each CDR3. D genes are given only for firm matches. Only some rows state a clone size, as once, few, many or a class for expanded clones.

J gene,D gene,clone size,V gene,CDR3 DNA,CDR3 protein
TRBJ1-6,TRBD1,many,TRBV2,TGTGCCAGCAGTAAACAGGGGGATAATTCACCCCTCCACTTT,CASSKQGDNSPLHF
TRBJ2-1,NA,many,TRBV6-2/TRBV6-3,TGTGCCAGTGATAGAAGGCGGGGGCTTTCGGAGCAGTTCTTC,CASDRRRGLSEQFF
TRBJ2-7,NA,NA,TRBV5-1,TGCGCCAGCAGCTATCGTCGGGATCCAAGTTACGAGCAGTACTTC,CASSYRRDPSYEQYF
TRBJ2-3,NA,once,TRBV6-2/TRBV6-3,TGTGCCAGCAACAGGGCCCAGGGGGATACGCAGTATTTT,CASNRAQGDTQYF
TRBJ1-5,NA,NA,TRBV24-1,TGTGCCACCAGTGTGGGGGGAAGCAATCAGCCCCAGCATTTT,CATSVGGSNQPQHF
TRBJ1-3,NA,many,TRBV11-2,TGTGCCAGCAGCTTAGCACAGTCACTCTCTGGAAACACCATATATTTT,CASSLAQSLSGNTIYF
TRBJ2-7,TRBD2,NA,TRBV5-1,TGCGCCAGCAGCGCCGATAGCGGGATCGGCTCCTACGAGCAGTACTTC,CASSADSGIGSYEQYF
TRBJ1-5,NA,NA,TRBV28,TGTGCCAGCACCGAGCTTTATCTCAATCAGCCCCAGCATTTT,CASTELYLNQPQHF
TRBJ2-7,TRBD2,NA,TRBV7-2,TGTGCCAGCAGCCCCCGACTAGCGCCCTACGAGCAGTACTTC,CASSPRLAPYEQYF
TRBJ2-5,NA,few,TRBV20-1,TGCAGTGCCCGGAGCCGGAGCCGAGAGACCCAGTACTTC,CSARSRSRETQYF
TRBJ2-1,TRBD2,many,TRBV7-9,TGTGCCAGCAGCCCGACTAGCGGGATAAATGAGCAGTTCTTC,CASSPTSGINEQFF
TRBJ2-1,NA,NA,TRBV6-1,TGTGCCAGCAGCAGGCGGGCCAGGGTCGGAAATGAGCAGTTCTTC,CASSRRARVGNEQFF
TRBJ1-2,NA,NA,TRBV19,TGTGCCAGTAGTATTGCGGACTATGGCTACACCTTC,CASSIADYGYTF
TRBJ2-1,TRBD1,NA,TRBV19,TGTGCCTCCGGGACAGGGGGCTACAATGAGCAGTTCTTC,CASGTGGYNEQFF
TRBJ2-3,NA,few,TRBV5-5,TGTGCCAGCAGCTTACCGCGGATCACAGATACGCAGTATTTT,CASSLPRITDTQYF
TRBJ2-3,TRBD2,NA,TRBV29-1,TGCAGCGACATAGCGGGAACCACAGATACGCAGTATTTT,CSDIAGTTDTQYF
TRBJ1-3,NA,many,TRBV3-1,TGTGCCAGCAGCCAGGGCGCACACCTCTCTGGAAACACCATATATTTT,CASSQGAHLSGNTIYF
TRBJ2-7,NA,NA,TRBV19,TGTGCCAGTAGTATCCGGGACTTTGCGGGTAACGAGCAGTACTTC,CASSIRDFAGNEQYF
TRBJ2-2,TRBD2,once,TRBV6-1,TGTGCCAGCAGCGGACTAGCGGGAGGGCCCGGGGAGCTGTTTTTT,CASSGLAGGPGELFF
TRBJ2-2,TRBD2,NA,TRBV2,TGTGCCAGAGGGGCGGGGGCGAACACCGGGGAGCTGTTTTTT,CARGAGANTGELFF
TRBJ1-1,TRBD1,NA,TRBV11-3,TGTGCCGGAGGGACAGGGGGCAACACTGAAGCTTTCTTT,CAGGTGGNTEAFF
TRBJ2-7,NA,few,TRBV7-9,TGTGCCAGCAGTTCCGCAGTGGACGAGCAGTACTTC,CASSSAVDEQYF
TRBJ2-4,NA,NA,TRBV6-1,TGTGCCAGCAGGGGGAACGCCAAAAACATTCAGTACTTC,CASRGNAKNIQYF
TRBJ1-4,TRBD1,few,TRBV13,TGTGCCAGCAGCAAAGGACAGGGGGGTGAAAAACTGTTTTTT,CASSKGQGGEKLFF
TRBJ2-3,NA,NA,TRBV6-6,TGTGCCAGCAGTTACTCCGGGGCGGAGACCACAGATACGCAGTATTTT,CASSYSGAETTDTQYF
TRBJ1-4,NA,NA,TRBV7-9,TGTGCCAGCAGCTCCCCCCTCCGGGAGGCGCATGAAAAACTGTTTTTT,CASSSPLREAHEKLFF
TRBJ1-1,NA,few,TRBV6-1,TGTGCCAGTTGGGCGGGGGACACTGAAGCTTTCTTT,CASWAGDTEAFF
TRBJ2-1,TRBD1,NA,TRBV20-1,TGCAGTGCTGGACAGGCCTACAATGAGCAGTTCTTC,CSAGQAYNEQFF
TRBJ2-7,NA,NA,TRBV6-1,TGTGCCAGTGCACGTAGTGGAGGACTCCGTTCCGAGCAGTACTTC,CASARSGGLRSEQYF
TRBJ2-1,TRBD2,NA,TRBV13,TGTGCCAGCAGCACCACAGTCGGGCGGGGGGGAGACAATGAGCAGTTCTTC,CASSTTVGRGGDNEQFF
TRBJ1-1,NA,once,TRBV5-6,TGTGCCAGCAGCTTAACAGGGAGATTGACTGAAGCTTTCTTT,CASSLTGRLTEAFF
TRBJ1-5,NA,NA,TRBV6-1,TGTGCCAGCAAGCCCGGGATAAGCAATCAGCCCCAGCATTTT,CASKPGISNQPQHF
TRBJ2-7,TRBD2,NA,TRBV20-1,TGCAGTGCTGGATCACATAGCGGGAGGGCCCACGAGCAGTACTTC,CSAGSHSGRAHEQYF
TRBJ2-5,NA,few,TRBV5-4,TGTGCCCTCCGGCAGGATTACCAAGAGACCCAGTACTTC,CALRQDYQETQYF
TRBJ2-7,NA,NA,TRBV27,TGTGCCAGCAGTTTAGGAGGGACAAGAACCTACGAGCAGTACTTC,CASSLGGTRTYEQYF
TRBJ2-1,TRBD2,few,TRBV5-1,TGCGCCAGCAGCGGGCCCCGGGACTATAACAATGAGCAGTTCTTC,CASSGPRDYNNEQFF
TRBJ2-7,NA,NA,TRBV24-1,TGTGCCACCAGTGATGGAGCACCCAAAAATTACGAGCAGTACTTC,CATSDGAPKNYEQYF
TRBJ2-3,TRBD1,NA,TRBV20-1,TGCAGTGCTAGAGACTATACAGGGGGCGGGTCAGATACGCAGTATTTT,CSARDYTGGGSDTQYF
TRBJ2-4,NA,few,TRBV28,TGTGCCAGCAGTTGGACGGTAGAAAACATTCAGTACTTC,CASSWTVENIQYF
TRBJ2-3,NA,NA,TRBV9,TGTGCCAGCAGCGTAGATGGGCCCAGCACAGATACGCAGTATTTT,CASSVDGPSTDTQYF
TRBJ2-2,NA,NA,TRBV18,TGTGCCAGCTCACCTCAGACAGCTCATACCGGGGAGCTGTTTTTT,CASSPQTAHTGELFF